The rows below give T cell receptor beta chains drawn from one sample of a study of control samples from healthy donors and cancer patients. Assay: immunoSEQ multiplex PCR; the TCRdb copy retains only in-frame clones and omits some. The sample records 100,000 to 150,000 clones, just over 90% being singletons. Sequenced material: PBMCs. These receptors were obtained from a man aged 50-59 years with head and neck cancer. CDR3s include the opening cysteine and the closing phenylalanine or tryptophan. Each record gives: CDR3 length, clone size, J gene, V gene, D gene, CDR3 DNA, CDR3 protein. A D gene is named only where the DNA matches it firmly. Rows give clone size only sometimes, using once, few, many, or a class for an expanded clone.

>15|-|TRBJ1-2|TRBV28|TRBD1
TGTGCCAGCAGTTTATGGGCGCAGGGGGCAGGGGGCTACACCTTC
CASSLWAQGAGGYTF
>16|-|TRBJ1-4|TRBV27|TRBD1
TGTGCCAGCAGTCTCGGACAGGGAGAGTCTCCTGAAAAACTGTTTTTT
CASSLGQGESPEKLFF
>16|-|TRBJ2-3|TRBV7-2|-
TGTGCCAGCAGCAAACGGTCGGGACCTAACAGAGATACGCAGTATTTT
CASSKRSGPNRDTQYF
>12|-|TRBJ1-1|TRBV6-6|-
TGTGCCAGCAGCCAACTGAGTGCTGGCGCTTTCTTT
CASSQLSAGAFF
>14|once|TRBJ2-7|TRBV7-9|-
TGTGCCAGCAGCGCAAACAGGGAGAGTTACGAGCAGTACTTC
CASSANRESYEQYF
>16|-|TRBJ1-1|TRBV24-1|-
TGTGCCACCAGTGATTTTCGGGGACAACCGAACACTGAAGCTTTCTTT
CATSDFRGQPNTEAFF
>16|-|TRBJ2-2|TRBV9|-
TGTGCCAGCAGCGTAAGTCCAGGAGCGAACACCGGGGAGCTGTTTTTT
CASSVSPGANTGELFF
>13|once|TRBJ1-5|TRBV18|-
TGTGCCAGCTCACCGGGGGGGAATCAGCCCCAGCATTTT
CASSPGGNQPQHF
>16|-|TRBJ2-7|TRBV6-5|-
TGTGCCAGCAGTTACCTTAGGACAGCGATCGTGTGGGAGCAGTACTTC
CASSYLRTAIVWEQYF
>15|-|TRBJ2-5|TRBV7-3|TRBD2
TGTGCCAGCACCTTAAGCGGGGGGCTAGGAGAGACCCAGTACTTC
CASTLSGGLGETQYF
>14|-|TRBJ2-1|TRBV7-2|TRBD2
TGTGCCAGCAGGCCTAGCGGGGCGGGTAATGAGCAGTTCTTC
CASRPSGAGNEQFF
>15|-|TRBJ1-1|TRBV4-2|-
TGTGCCAGCAGCCAAGTTGCAGGGTTCAACACTGAAGCTTTCTTT
CASSQVAGFNTEAFF
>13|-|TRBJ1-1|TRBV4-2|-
TGTGCCAGCAGCCAAAGCAATGTGGAAGGAGCTTTCTTT
CASSQSNVEGAFF
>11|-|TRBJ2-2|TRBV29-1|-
TGCAGCGTTGCCGGGCCCGGGGAGCTGTTTTTT
CSVAGPGELFF
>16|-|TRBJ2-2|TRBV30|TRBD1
TGTGCCTGGAGCAACCGGGACAGGGGGCTGAGGGGGGAGCTGTTTTTT
CAWSNRDRGLRGELFF
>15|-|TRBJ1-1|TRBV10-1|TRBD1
TGCGCCAGCAGTGAACAGGGGGCCATGAACACTGAAGCTTTCTTT
CASSEQGAMNTEAFF